This TCR beta chain emerged from a study of shared clonotypes between healthy human individuals. V lost 3 bases to trimming and J lost 4 bases, with 17 bases between them. This CDR3 spans 16 amino acids. CDR1 is SGDLS and CDR2 is YYNGEE in the germline V gene. Data came from immunoSEQ multiplex PCR; TCRdb stores just in-frame clones and leaves some out. The data show some 320,000 clones, with around 86% seen just once and around 15% held by the top ten. Sequenced input: memory CD8+ T cells sorted from blood. Stated subset: CD45RO+ cells pooled with CCR7-negative TemRA cells. The chain employs TRBV9 and TRBJ1-5; D not certain. The receptor was derived from a man between 18 and 29 years old in good health. The CDR3 bases are TGTGCCAGCAGCGGTGGTCCGGCAGCATGGAATCAGCCCCAGCATTTT. Translated: CASSGGPAAWNQPQHF.